This T cell receptor (beta chain) was recorded in a study of molecular identifiers for immune sequencing clone quantification. Study in general: Replicate experiments took RNA from around 18,000 or 91,000 naive CD8 cells, divided it five ways and sequenced four.

Trimming at V came to 2 bases and at J to 2 bases, leaving 7 bases not matched to a gene. This CDR3 has 18 residues. Germline V lookup: CDR1 LGHNA, CDR2 YSLEER. For this clonotype: A much larger clone lies one base from this, so it may be a read error.

TCRdb used MiXCR to reprocess the PCR reads, holding one entry per CDR3 protein. Of more than 35,000 distinct CDR3 sequences listed, 19% are singletons. The sequenced sample consisted of naive CD8+ T cells from blood, with Jurkat cell RNA spiked in. As to subset: FACS-sorted CD8+CD4-CCR7+CD45RA+ naive T cells. This TCR came from a human donor in good health. Some libraries in this study had Jurkat cell RNA spiked in. V gene TRBV4-3 combines with J gene TRBJ2-3; TRBD2 agrees at 13 bases. CDR3 in amino acids: CASSQMLGTSGITDTQYF. The CDR3 bases are TGCGCCAGCAGCCAAATGCTAGGGACTAGCGGGATCACAGATACGCAGTATTTT.